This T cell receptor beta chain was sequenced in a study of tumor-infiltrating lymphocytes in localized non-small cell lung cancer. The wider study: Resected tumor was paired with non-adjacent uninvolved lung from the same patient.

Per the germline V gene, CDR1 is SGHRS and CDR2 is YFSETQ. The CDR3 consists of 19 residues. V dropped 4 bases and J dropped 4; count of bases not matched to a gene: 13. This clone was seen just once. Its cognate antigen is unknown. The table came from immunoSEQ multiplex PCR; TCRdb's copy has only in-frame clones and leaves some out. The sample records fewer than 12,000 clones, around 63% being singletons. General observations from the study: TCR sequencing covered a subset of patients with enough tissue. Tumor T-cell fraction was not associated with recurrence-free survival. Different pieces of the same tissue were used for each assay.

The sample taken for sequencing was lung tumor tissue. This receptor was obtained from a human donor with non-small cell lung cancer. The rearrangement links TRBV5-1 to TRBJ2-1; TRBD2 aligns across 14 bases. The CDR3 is CASSDPPGLAGEIYNEQFF. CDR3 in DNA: TGCGCCAGCAGCGACCCCCCGGGACTAGCGGGAGAGATTTACAATGAGCAGTTCTTC.